The present T cell receptor beta chain was sequenced within a study of shared clonotypes between healthy human individuals. In this sample, this clone turned up once. Produced via immunoSEQ multiplex PCR; TCRdb's table is partial and in-frame only. The sample contains about 580,000 clones, roughly 98% of which appear only once. Cells designated naive CD8 were CD45RO-negative and were positively selected for CCR7, with terminally differentiated effector memory CD45RA+ cells excluded. Germline V gene sequence: CDR1 SGHAT, CDR2 FQDESV (reference sequence). V lost 7 bases and J lost 4, with 16 bases in between. The CDR3 totals 14 residues.

This chain joins TRBV11-1 and TRBJ2-5; TRBD1 or TRBD2 may be the D gene (6 bases each). The sample was naive CD8+ T cells sorted from blood. The sequence was obtained from a man aged 25 to 45 in good health. CDR3 region: CASNLFEGGETQYF. The CDR3 region has the DNA TGTGCCAGCAACCTCTTCGAGGGGGGAGAGACCCAGTACTTC.